Listed here are 22 T cell receptor beta chains from one sample, sequenced in a study of T-cell reconstitution after alpha-beta-depleted transplantation in children. The TCRbeta library incorporated unique molecular identifiers. TCRdb recomputed calls from the PCR reads with MiXCR, one row per CDR3 protein. The sample consists of 210,000 or so distinct CDR3 sequences, around 10% of them appearing once. The specimen was PBMCs from the stem cell graft donor, collected from the stem cell graft. These receptors were obtained from a human donor who donated a stem cell graft to a child with acute lymphoblastic leukemia.

This clonotype was detected ten times or more. J is TRBJ1-3 and V is TRBV5-1; D remains unclear. V was cut by 2 bases and J by 0 bases, with 9 bases left in between. The CDR3 has 15 residues. Germline V CDR1 and CDR2: SGHRS, YFSETQ. For the CDR3, the DNA is TGCGCCAGCAGCTTCCGGGGAAACTCTGGAAACACCATATATTTT. The encoded protein is CASSFRGNSGNTIYF.

The V gene is TRBV18, the J gene TRBJ2-4; 8 bases match TRBD2. This CDR3 spans 16 amino acids. Germline-derived CDR1 and CDR2 are KGHSH and LQKENI. V shed 5 bases and J 2 bases; nucleotides not matched to a gene: 8. CDR3 region: CASSTGTSGPKNIQYF. CDR3 bases: TGTGCCAGCTCAACAGGGACTAGTGGTCCCAAAAACATTCAGTACTTC.

This clonotype was detected a few times. J is TRBJ1-2 and V is TRBV5-5, with a weak D call TRBD1 (5 bases). Germline lookup yields CDR1 SGHKS and CDR2 YYEKEE (reference sequence). The CDR3 length is 14 residues. V gave up 2 bases and J gave up 4 bases, with 12 bases separating them. CDR3 sequence: CASSFEGRFYGYTF. The CDR3 DNA follows: TGTGCCAGCAGCTTTGAGGGGAGGTTCTATGGCTACACCTTC.

The rearrangement uses TRBV7-2 and TRBJ2-7, with TRBD1 matching over 7 bases. J lost 6 bases, V lost 4 bases, and 6 bases had no gene match. The CDR3 covers 13 residues. Germline V gene sequence: CDR1 SGHTA, CDR2 FQGNSA. The CDR3 region has the DNA TGTGCCAGCAGCTCAGGGACAGCTCGCGAGCAGTACTTC. Amino acid sequence: CASSSGTAREQYF.

The chain employs TRBV4-1 and TRBJ2-2; TRBD2 is a possible D gene (6 bases). CDR1 is MGHRA and CDR2 is YSYEKL in the germline V gene. This CDR3 has 16 residues. Trimming took 1 base from V and 7 from J, leaving 16 bases between them. The CDR3 is CASSQAAGPVGGELFF. As DNA, the CDR3 is TGCGCCAGCAGCCAAGCCGCGGGGCCAGTCGGCGGGGAGCTGTTTTTT.

This clonotype was seen ten or more times. This chain connects TRBV2 to TRBJ2-7; D gene unclear. This CDR3 is built from 13 residues. V shed 2 bases and J shed 3 bases, with 8 bases lying between them. Per germline, CDR1 SNHLY and CDR2 FYNNEI. The CDR3 sequence: CASSETAGYEQYF. The DNA for the CDR3 is TGTGCCAGCAGTGAAACGGCTGGCTACGAGCAGTACTTC.

Only a few counts were recorded for this clonotype. The rearrangement uses TRBV29-1 and TRBJ2-1, with D unresolved. V lost 7 bases and J 0 bases, leaving 13 bases between the germline ends. The CDR3 is 14 amino acids. CDR1 is SQVTM, CDR2 ANQGSEA, per germline. The CDR3 loop reads CSASTLGSYNEQFF. CDR3 DNA: TGCAGCGCTTCGACACTGGGCTCCTACAATGAGCAGTTCTTC.

The chain carries TRBV12-3 or TRBV12-4 and TRBJ1-5; D is undetermined. The CDR3 consists of 14 residues. The V gene lost 2 bases and the J gene lost 5 bases, with 10 bases spanning the gap. CDR3 in DNA: TGTGCCAGCAGTTTAACCGGGGTCCATCAGCCCCAGCATTTT. Amino acid sequence: CASSLTGVHQPQHF.

This clonotype was picked up many times. The rearrangement uses TRBV20-1 and TRBJ2-2; TRBD2 matches at 8 bases. The junction had 6 bases not matched to a gene; V was cut back by 3 bases and J by 9 bases. This CDR3 is built from 13 residues. Germline CDR1 is DFQATT and CDR2 is SNEGSKA (reference sequence). The CDR3 loop reads CSASGGASRELFF. CDR3 coding DNA: TGCAGTGCTAGCGGGGGGGCTTCCCGGGAGCTGTTTTTT.

The chain joins TRBV12-3 or TRBV12-4 to TRBJ2-7; D might be TRBD2 (6 bases). V was pared by 2 bases and J by 1 base, with 15 bases between. The CDR3 has 16 residues. CDR3 amino acids: CASSLLGRGRSYEQYF. The CDR3 nucleotides read TGTGCCAGCAGTTTACTAGGGCGGGGCAGGTCCTACGAGCAGTACTTC.

The chain employs TRBV6-5 and TRBJ1-1; a weak D match, TRBD1 (5 bases). The germline V gene has CDR1 MNHEY and CDR2 SVGAGI. The V end lost 5 bases, the J end lost 1 base, and 14 bases lay between the germline ends. The CDR3 covers 15 residues. This chain's CDR3 is CASSLVDTPNTEAFF. The CDR3 region has the DNA TGTGCCAGCAGTCTCGTGGACACCCCGAACACTGAAGCTTTCTTT.

J is TRBJ2-3 and V is TRBV4-3; 9 bases are a match to TRBD2. The CDR3 covers 17 residues. Germline V gene data show CDR1 as LGHNA and CDR2 as YSLEER. V trimming: 0 bases; J trimming: 6 bases; junction bases outside the gene matches: 10. The DNA for the CDR3 is TGCGCCAGCAGCCAAGATTTTGGCGGGGGGGTGATTGATACGCAGTATTTT. Translated, it gives CASSQDFGGGVIDTQYF.

This clonotype has ten or more counts. V is TRBV29-1 and J is TRBJ1-2; no clear D. This CDR3 is 15 amino acids long. Germline V gives CDR1 SQVTM, CDR2 ANQGSEA. V was shortened by 6 bases and J by 4 bases, with 21 bases between the two germline ends. In nucleotides, the CDR3 is TGCAGCGTCGAGCCGACCTCAGGCCGTCGCTATGGCTACACCTTC. It translates to CSVEPTSGRRYGYTF.

This clonotype was seen ten or more times. For the CDR3, the DNA is TGCAGCGTTGAATCCCAGCGGGGGGACTCAACCTACGAGCAGTACTTC. Translating it yields CSVESQRGDSTYEQYF. This chain joins TRBV29-1 and TRBJ2-7; TRBD2 agrees at 9 bases. This CDR3 contains 16 residues. V lost 2 bases to trimming and J lost 2 bases; unmatched junction nucleotides: 10. Germline loops: CDR1 SQVTM, CDR2 ANQGSEA.

The chain uses TRBV11-2 and TRBJ2-7; unclear D gene. Germline V gives CDR1 SGHAT, CDR2 FQNNGV. The CDR3 consists of 15 residues. Trimming left V 2 bases short and J 5 bases short, with 16 bases between. The CDR3 coding sequence is TGTGCCAGCAGCTTAAGGATGCCACCTCCCGACGAGCAGTACTTC. Amino acids: CASSLRMPPPDEQYF.

CDR3 bases: TGTGCCAGTGGAGCGGACAGGTCCGGCTACACCTTC. Protein product: CASGADRSGYTF. This chain uses TRBV9 with TRBJ1-2, with 7 positions matching TRBD1. CDR1 is SGDLS and CDR2 is YYNGEE in the germline V gene. The ends lost 8 bases at V and 8 bases at J; junction bases unmatched: 9. This CDR3 spans 12 amino acids. Using reference TRBV9 and TRBJ1-2 for the parts outside the CDR3, the full variable domain is DSGVTQTPKHLITATGQRVTLRCSPRSGDLSVYWYQQSLDQGLQFLIQYYNGEERAKGNILERFSAQQFPDLHSELNLSSLELGDSALYFCASGADRSGYTFGSGTRLTVV.

This clonotype was observed many times. The chain's CDR3 is CASSLGVLAVYEQYF. DNA of the CDR3: TGTGCCAGCAGTTTAGGCGTACTAGCGGTATACGAGCAGTACTTC. This rearrangement joins TRBV12-3 or TRBV12-4 to TRBJ2-7; the match to TRBD2 covers 8 bases. The trim removed 1 base at V and 4 bases at J, leaving 6 bases unmatched. CDR3 size: 15 residues.

Only a few counts were recorded for this clonotype. The chain has TRBV10-3 and TRBJ2-3; weak D call: TRBD2 (6 bases). This CDR3 has 15 residues. V was shortened by 2 bases and J by 4 bases, with 13 bases between the two germline ends. The germline V gene encodes CDR1 ENHRY and CDR2 SYGVKD. CDR3 region: CAISEGGARADTQYF. The CDR3 DNA reads as TGTGCCATCAGTGAGGGAGGGGCTCGGGCAGATACGCAGTATTTT.

This clonotype was counted a few times. The V call is TRBV29-1, the J call TRBJ1-5, with D perhaps matching TRBD1 (5 bases). V was trimmed by 5 bases and J by 3 bases, leaving 14 bases between them. The CDR3 contains 14 residues. Germline V gives CDR1 SQVTM, CDR2 ANQGSEA. The CDR3 nucleotides read TGCAGCGTTCGATTTGAGGGGATCAATCAGCCCCAGCATTTT. Translated: CSVRFEGINQPQHF.

The rearrangement links TRBV29-1 to TRBJ2-1, with 15 positions matching TRBD2. The trim removed 6 bases at V and 6 bases at J, leaving 9 bases unmatched. The germline CDR1 and CDR2 sequences are SQVTM and ANQGSEA. The CDR3 length is 16 residues. This CDR3 reads CSVLGLAGGPGNEQFF. The DNA of the CDR3 is TGCAGCGTATTAGGACTAGCGGGGGGGCCGGGCAATGAGCAGTTCTTC.

The genes are TRBV7-8 and TRBJ2-7; 10 bases are a match to TRBD1. The CDR3 extends over 14 amino acids. Germline V gene lookup returns CDR1 SGHVS and CDR2 FQNEAQ. V lost 4 bases to trimming and J lost 5 bases; unmatched junction nucleotides: 5. CDR3 protein: CASSWEDRGNEQYF. The CDR3 DNA is TGTGCCAGCAGCTGGGAGGACAGGGGGAACGAGCAGTACTTC.

This clonotype has just a few counts. The chain couples TRBV2 to TRBJ1-3, with TRBD1 matching over 8 bases. The trim removed 3 bases at V and 4 bases at J, leaving 5 bases unmatched. The CDR3 sequence is 15 residues long. The germline CDR1 and CDR2 sequences are SNHLY and FYNNEI. The CDR3 here is CASSDQGASGNTIYF. In DNA form, the CDR3 reads TGTGCCAGCAGTGATCAGGGGGCATCGGGAAACACCATATATTTT.